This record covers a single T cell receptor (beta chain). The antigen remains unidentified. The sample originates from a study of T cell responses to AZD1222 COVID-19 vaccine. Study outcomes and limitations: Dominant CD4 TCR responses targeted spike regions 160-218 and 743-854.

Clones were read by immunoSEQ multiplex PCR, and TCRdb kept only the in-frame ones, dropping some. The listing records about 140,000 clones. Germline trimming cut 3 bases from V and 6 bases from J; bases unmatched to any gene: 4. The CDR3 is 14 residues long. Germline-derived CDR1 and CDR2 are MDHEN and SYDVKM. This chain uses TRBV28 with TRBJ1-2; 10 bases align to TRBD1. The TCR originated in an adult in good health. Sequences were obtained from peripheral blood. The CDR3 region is CASSLPGTGDGYTF. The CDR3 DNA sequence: TGTGCCAGCAGTTTGCCCGGGACAGGGGATGGCTACACCTTC.